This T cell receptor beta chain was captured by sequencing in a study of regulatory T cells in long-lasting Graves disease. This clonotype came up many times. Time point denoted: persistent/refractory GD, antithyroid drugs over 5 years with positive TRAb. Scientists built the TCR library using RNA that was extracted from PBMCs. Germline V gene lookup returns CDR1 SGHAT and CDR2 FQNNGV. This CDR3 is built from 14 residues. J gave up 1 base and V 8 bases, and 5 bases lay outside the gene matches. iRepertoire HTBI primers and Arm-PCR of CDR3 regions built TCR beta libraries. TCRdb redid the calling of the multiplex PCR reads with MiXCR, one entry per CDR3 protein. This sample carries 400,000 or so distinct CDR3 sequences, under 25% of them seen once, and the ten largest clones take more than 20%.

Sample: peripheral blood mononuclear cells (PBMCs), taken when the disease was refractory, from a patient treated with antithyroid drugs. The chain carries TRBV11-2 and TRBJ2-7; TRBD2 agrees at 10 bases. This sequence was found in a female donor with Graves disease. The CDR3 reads CASGTAGGSYEQYF. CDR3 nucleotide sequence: TGTGCCAGCGGGACAGCGGGAGGGTCCTACGAGCAGTACTTC.